This entry describes one T cell receptor beta chain. This entry is derived from a study of monozygotic twins with inflammatory bowel disease. The CDR3 is 15 amino acids. The V gene's germline CDR1 is LGHNT and CDR2 FRNRAP. Nested PCRs (roughly 16 and 10 cycles, two total) were applied to TCRalpha and TCRbeta cDNA. TCRdb reanalyzed the 5' RACE reads and collapses them to one entry per CDR3 protein, without DNA. The sample table sets out some 99,000 distinct CDR3 sequences. This TCR was sampled from a human donor with ulcerative colitis or Crohn's disease, or a healthy co-twin of an affected twin (not recorded which). The sequencing input was blood. The V call is TRBV12-5, the J call TRBJ2-2. This CDR3 is CASGLVLVQTGELFF. The full variable domain, with the rest looked up from reference TRBV12-5 and TRBJ2-2, is DARVTQTPRHKVTEMGQEVTMRCQPILGHNTVFWYRQTMMQGLELLAYFRNRAPLDDSGMPKDRFSAEMPDATLATLKIQPSEPRDSAVYFCASGLVLVQTGELFFGEGSRLTVL.